This T cell receptor beta chain stems from a study of shared clonotypes between healthy human individuals. Across the study: Researchers drew samples from two women and a few men aged 18 to 49.

This CDR3 has 15 amino acids. V was pared by 3 bases and J by 0 bases, with 9 bases between. Germline-derived CDR1 and CDR2 are SGHVS and FQNEAQ. Study-level findings and limits: Compared with clonotypes that all four donors shared, non-shared clonotypes had lower generation probabilities.

As concerns this clone: Its antigen is unidentified.

Assay runs were performed at deep level. TCRdb keeps only in-frame clones here, not all; method: immunoSEQ multiplex PCR. The data show some 2,400,000 clones, approximately 96% seen once. The receptor's source is a man younger than 30 in good health. The sample consisted of naive CD4+ T cells sorted from blood. As for subset: CD45RA+ positively selected. This chain joins TRBV7-8 and TRBJ1-3, with D unclear. CDR3 sequence (DNA): TGTGCCAGCAGCTTGGACGGGAGCTCTGGAAACACCATATATTTT. This sequence encodes CASSLDGSSGNTIYF.